The 28 T cell receptor beta chains reported below all come from one sample, sequenced in a study of CD8+CD57+ T cells in acquired aplastic anemia. The sequenced patients had an expansion of CD8+CD57+ cells seen by flow cytometry. Genomic DNA acted as the template from which TCR beta VDJ combination and CDR3 sequence profiling were carried out. MiXCR was run by TCRdb on the reads, yielding one entry per CDR3 protein. The data show around 200,000 distinct CDR3 sequences, less than 75% seen once. Sequencing input: sorted CD4+, CD8+, or CD8+CD57+ T cells (not recorded which) from PBMCs. Receptors were obtained from a human donor with aplastic anemia.

The V gene is TRBV24-1, the J gene TRBJ2-7, with TRBD2 identical over 9 bases. J was trimmed by 2 bases and V by 5 bases; bases with no gene match: 6. From germline, CDR1 is KGHDR and CDR2 SFDVKD. CDR3 length equals 15 residues. The CDR3 DNA reads as TGTGCCACCAGTGCTAGACTAGCGGTCCCCTACGAGCAGTACTTC. Protein sequence: CATSARLAVPYEQYF.

Here the CDR3 DNA reads TGTGCCAGCAGTCTCCCTTCGGAGGCCCTCCACTTT. Translated, it gives CASSLPSEALHF. The chain carries TRBV6-5 and TRBJ1-6; D is unclear. The CDR3 runs 12 residues. From germline, CDR1 is MNHEY and CDR2 SVGAGI. V lost 5 bases, J lost 14 bases, and 13 bases lay in between.

This clonotype was seen repeatedly, ten times or more. The V gene is TRBV6-4, the J gene TRBJ2-2; D may correspond to TRBD1 or TRBD2 (6 bases each). The CDR3 runs 16 residues. The V gene's germline CDR1 is MRHNA and CDR2 SNTAGT. The V gene lost 6 bases and the J gene lost 3 bases, with 17 bases spanning the gap. CDR3 protein: CASSPDRGRDTGELFF. The CDR3 nucleotides are TGTGCCAGCAGCCCTGACCGGGGGCGGGACACCGGGGAGCTGTTTTTT.

The genes are TRBV7-6 and TRBJ2-3; D unresolved. The germline CDR1 and CDR2 sequences are SGHVS and FNYEAQ. The CDR3 is 14 amino acids. Trimming shortened V by 9 bases and J by 5 bases, and 18 bases separated the two germline ends. This CDR3 reads CASSPDWSVDTQYF. CDR3 sequence (DNA): TGTGCCAGTAGCCCTGACTGGAGCGTAGATACGCAGTATTTT.

This clonotype was seen only once. This rearrangement joins TRBV7-9 to TRBJ2-6; no clear D gene. The CDR3 covers 15 residues. V was trimmed by 3 bases and J by 0 bases, leaving 6 bases between them. In germline, CDR1 is SEHNR, CDR2 FQNEAQ (reference sequence). For the CDR3, the DNA is TGTGCCAGCAGCTTGTCGGGCTCTGGGGCCAACGTCCTGACTTTC. Translating gives CASSLSGSGANVLTF.

V gene TRBV5-1 combines with J gene TRBJ2-7; D perhaps matches TRBD2 (5 bases). Germline assignment: CDR1 SGHRS and CDR2 YFSETQ. The length of the CDR3 is 15 residues. V was clipped by 0 bases and J by 4 bases, with 14 bases between them. CDR3 sequence: CASSLEQGGGYEQYF. CDR3 nucleotides: TGCGCCAGCAGCTTGGAGCAAGGAGGAGGTTACGAGCAGTACTTC.

The rearrangement joins TRBV24-1 to TRBJ2-3; 8 bases fit TRBD2. Germline V gene data show CDR1 as KGHDR and CDR2 as SFDVKD. This CDR3 is 14 amino acids long. With V trimmed by 9 bases and J by 7 bases, 11 bases remained unmatched. The CDR3 sequence is CATGSGGPVNTQYF. The CDR3 DNA reads as TGTGCCACCGGATCGGGGGGGCCTGTGAATACGCAGTATTTT.

V usage is TRBV19 and J usage is TRBJ1-1; D remains ambiguous. CDR3 length: 14 residues. Germline-derived CDR1 and CDR2 are LNHDA and SQIVND (reference sequence). The V end was cut by 5 bases, the J end by 1 base, with 11 bases between. CDR3 loop: CASSPVAENTEAFF. The CDR3 coding sequence is TGTGCCAGTAGTCCTGTGGCAGAGAACACTGAAGCTTTCTTT. Full variable domain (remainder filled in from reference TRBV19 and TRBJ1-1): DGGITQSPKYLFRKEGQNVTLSCEQNLNHDAMYWYRQDPGQGLRLIYYSQIVNDFQKGDIAEGYSVSREKKESFPLTVTSAQKNPTAFYLCASSPVAENTEAFFGQGTRLTVV.

This chain uses TRBV15 with TRBJ2-1, with 9 bases lining up with TRBD2. Trimming at V came to 9 bases and at J to 3 bases, leaving 6 bases not matched to a gene. This CDR3 has 14 residues. Germline loops: CDR1 LNHNV, CDR2 YYDKDF (reference sequence). CDR3 DNA: TGTGCCACAGGTAGCGGGAGAGGCTACAATGAGCAGTTCTTC. Amino acid sequence: CATGSGRGYNEQFF.

This clonotype showed up just a few times. The chain has TRBV10-3 and TRBJ2-1, with 9 positions matching TRBD1. Germline lookup yields CDR1 ENHRY and CDR2 SYGVKD. V gave up 6 bases and J gave up 0 bases; unmatched junction bases: 3. This CDR3 comprises 15 residues. CDR3 DNA: TGTGCCATCAGGGTACAGGGGGCCTCCTACAATGAGCAGTTCTTC. Amino acids: CAIRVQGASYNEQFF.

This sequence joins TRBV5-1 and TRBJ2-4; 7 positions agree with TRBD2. CDR3 length: 16 amino acids. Germline lookup yields CDR1 SGHRS and CDR2 YFSETQ. Trimming at V came to 4 bases and at J to 0 bases, leaving 7 bases not matched to a gene. The CDR3 nucleotides read TGCGCCAGCAGCGGCCGCGGGGGAGAAGCCAAAAACATTCAGTACTTC. It codes for CASSGRGGEAKNIQYF.

This clonotype occurred many times. This chain uses TRBV19 with TRBJ2-1; D not certain. CDR1 LNHDA and CDR2 SQIVND come from the germline V gene (reference sequence). The V end lost 3 bases, the J end lost 8 bases, and 5 bases lay between the germline ends. The CDR3 has 11 amino acids. The CDR3 here is CASSMGYEQFF. The CDR3 DNA sequence: TGTGCCAGTAGTATGGGCTATGAGCAGTTCTTC.

The table lists this clonotype with a few counts. The chain has TRBV7-2 and TRBJ2-5; tentative D call: TRBD1 (6 bases). Deletions cut 5 bases from V and 1 base from J, with 8 bases between. The CDR3 loop spans 13 amino acids. Germline-derived CDR1 and CDR2 are SGHTA and FQGNSA. The CDR3 protein is CASSRQVQETQYF. For the CDR3, the DNA is TGTGCCAGCAGCCGACAGGTCCAAGAGACCCAGTACTTC.

Remarks on this clonotype: Mismatch with germline at one junction end may stem from a read error. The chain joins TRBV7-9 to TRBJ2-3; TRBD1 matches 8 bases. The CDR3 is made up of 14 amino acids. The germline V gene encodes CDR1 SEHNR and CDR2 FQNEAQ (reference sequence). The chain's CDR3 is CASSLQGDTDTQYF. As DNA, the CDR3 is TGCGCCAGCAGCCTACAGGGGGACACAGATACGCAGTATTTT.

As to this clonotype: This may arise from a read error, as a much more abundant clone is one base away. The chain carries TRBV2 and TRBJ1-1, with D possibly matching TRBD1 (5 bases). Germline V gene data show CDR1 as SNHLY and CDR2 as FYNNEI. The CDR3 runs to 16 residues. CDR3 in amino acids: CAGSEKARGWDTEAFF. In nucleotides, the CDR3 is TGTGCCGGCAGTGAAAAGGCTCGGGGCTGGGACACTGAAGCTTTCTTT.

This clonotype has only one observation. This rearrangement joins TRBV5-4 to TRBJ2-1, with 11 bases fitting TRBD1. CDR3 length equals 18 residues. V trimming: 0 bases; J trimming: 5 bases; junction bases outside the gene matches: 10. CDR1 and CDR2 (germline): SGHNT, YYREEE (reference sequence). The CDR3 region is CASSLGGPGQGVHNEQFF. The CDR3 coding sequence is TGTGCCAGCAGCTTGGGGGGACCGGGACAGGGGGTCCACAATGAGCAGTTCTTC.

The rearrangement links TRBV7-9 to TRBJ2-5; D is tentatively TRBD1 or TRBD2 (6 bases each). This CDR3 comprises 12 residues. V was shortened by 8 bases and J by 12 bases, with 19 bases between the two germline ends. Per germline, CDR1 SEHNR and CDR2 FQNEAQ (reference sequence). This chain's CDR3 is CASSAEGGGEYF. CDR3 sequence (DNA): TGTGCCAGCTCTGCTGAGGGGGGTGGAGAGTACTTC. The full variable domain, in which reference TRBV7-9 and TRBJ2-5 provide the parts outside the CDR3, is DTGVSQNPRHKITKRGQNVTFRCDPISEHNRLYWYRQTLGQGPEFLTYFQNEAQLEKSRLLSDRFSAERPKGSFSTLEIQRTEQGDSAMYLCASSAEGGGEYFGPGTRLLVL.

The chain has TRBV20-1 and TRBJ2-7; D is possibly TRBD2 (6 bases). The V and J ends lost 4 bases and 1 base respectively, with 11 bases between them. The germline V gene has CDR1 DFQATT and CDR2 SNEGSKA (reference sequence). The CDR3 is 13 amino acids. The CDR3 reads CSAKGGESYEQYF. In DNA form, the CDR3 reads TGCAGTGCTAAAGGAGGGGAATCCTACGAGCAGTACTTC.

This clonotype came up a few times. V gene TRBV2 combines with J gene TRBJ2-7, with a possible D match to TRBD1 (7 bases). The ends were cut back, 6 bases at V and 0 bases at J, with 15 bases in the middle. This CDR3 has 15 amino acids. The germline gives CDR1 SNHLY, CDR2 FYNNEI. The CDR3 nucleotides read TGTGCCAGCAGGCGCGGGACAGAGATCTCCTACGAGCAGTACTTC. This gives the protein CASRRGTEISYEQYF.

This chain's CDR3 is CASTGTTYYEQYF. The CDR3 DNA reads as TGCGCCAGCACCGGGACAACCTACTACGAGCAGTACTTC. This chain connects TRBV5-1 to TRBJ2-7; TRBD1 is a possible D gene (6 bases). Trimming took off 6 bases at V and 3 bases at J, with 13 bases between the two ends. The CDR3 is made up of 13 amino acids. CDR1 and CDR2 from the germline V gene are SGHRS and YFSETQ. Filled out from reference TRBV5-1 and TRBJ2-7, the complete variable domain reads KAGVTQTPRYLIKTRGQQVTLSCSPISGHRSVSWYQQTPGQGLQFLFEYFSETQRNKGNFPGRFSGRQFSNSRSEMNVSTLELGDSALYLCASTGTTYYEQYFGPGTRLTVT.

This clonotype has only a few counts. This rearrangement joins TRBV10-3 to TRBJ1-2; D gene unclear. The V gene lost 0 bases and the J gene lost 8 bases, with 10 bases spanning the gap. The CDR3 extends over 13 amino acids. CDR1 and CDR2 (germline): ENHRY, SYGVKD. The CDR3 nucleotides are TGTGCCATCAGTGAGTCTGGACGCGACGGCTACACCTTC. Translation gives CAISESGRDGYTF.

The gene calls are TRBV7-9 and TRBJ2-2; 7 bases line up with TRBD2. V trimming: 1 base; J trimming: 5 bases; junction bases outside the gene matches: 4. The CDR3 runs 15 residues. CDR1 is SEHNR, CDR2 FQNEAQ, per germline (reference sequence). The CDR3 DNA follows: TGTGCCAGCAGCTTAGGGGCTAGCGGTACCGGGGAGCTGTTTTTT. Protein: CASSLGASGTGELFF.

This clonotype was detected many times. The CDR3 is CASSRRGYRTDTQYF. The CDR3 nucleotides are TGTGCCAGCAGCCGACGGGGGTACCGCACAGATACGCAGTATTTT. This chain links TRBV7-3 with TRBJ2-3, with D possibly matching TRBD2 (6 bases). In germline, CDR1 is SGHTA, CDR2 FQGTGA. The CDR3 runs to 15 residues. Trimming left V 5 bases short and J 1 base short, with 13 bases between.

The V gene is TRBV20-1, the J gene TRBJ2-7; the D gene is possibly TRBD1 (6 bases). Germline loops: CDR1 DFQATT, CDR2 SNEGSKA (reference sequence). There are 15 residues in the CDR3. V was trimmed by 6 bases and J by 3 bases, leaving 21 bases between them. This CDR3 reads CSASSLQGIGYEQYF. CDR3 sequence (DNA): TGCAGTGCCAGCAGTTTACAGGGTATAGGCTACGAGCAGTACTTC.

About this clonotype: Sequence at one end of the junction differs from germline and may be a read error. This chain links TRBV7-8 with TRBJ1-1; the D is unclear. CDR1 SGHVS and CDR2 FQNEAQ come from the germline V gene. The CDR3 extends over 15 amino acids. The CDR3 sequence is CASSLERPQFTQAIF. In DNA form, the CDR3 reads TGTGCCAGCAGCTTAGAAAGACCACAATTCACCCAAGCCATCTTT.

The V gene is TRBV7-8, the J gene TRBJ1-3; D uncertain. CDR1 is SGHVS, CDR2 FQNEAQ, per germline. Trimming shortened V by 2 bases and J by 3 bases, and 14 bases separated the two germline ends. The CDR3 runs 16 residues. The CDR3, as DNA: TGTGCCAGCAGCTTACTGCATCCTGTAAATGGAAACACCATATATTTT. This translates into CASSLLHPVNGNTIYF. Full variable domain (missing parts from reference TRBV7-8 and TRBJ1-3): GAGVSQSPRYKVAKRGQDVALRCDPISGHVSLFWYQQALGQGPEFLTYFQNEAQLDKSGLPSDRFFAERPEGSVSTLKIQRTQQEDSAVYLCASSLLHPVNGNTIYFGEGSWLTVV.

The rearrangement uses TRBV2 and TRBJ2-3; TRBD1 might be the D (6 bases). The CDR3 covers 15 residues. The germline V gene has CDR1 SNHLY and CDR2 FYNNEI. The V end lost 2 bases, the J end lost 2 bases, and 11 bases lay between the germline ends. The CDR3 DNA reads TGTGCCAGCAGTGAACTGGGGACACACACAGATACGCAGTATTTT. This codes for CASSELGTHTDTQYF.

This sequence joins TRBV9 and TRBJ1-6; D possibly corresponds to TRBD1 (5 bases). Trimming took 4 bases from V and 10 from J, leaving 12 bases between them. This CDR3 has 13 residues. Germline-derived CDR1 and CDR2 are SGDLS and YYNGEE. The CDR3 spells CASSLAGRSPLHF. The CDR3 bases are TGTGCCAGCAGCTTGGCAGGGCGGTCACCCCTCCACTTT. Supplemented by reference TRBV9 and TRBJ1-6, the full variable domain reads DSGVTQTPKHLITATGQRVTLRCSPRSGDLSVYWYQQSLDQGLQFLIQYYNGEERAKGNILERFSAQQFPDLHSELNLSSLELGDSALYFCASSLAGRSPLHFGNGTRLTVT.